This T cell receptor (beta chain) emerged from a study of CD8 T cells in Susac syndrome (dated by TCRdb to the late 2010s). Study-wide context: Whether CD8+ T cell activation and differentiation in Susac syndrome was antigen driven was tested using repertoire sequencing.

Study-wide findings and limitations: The number of individuals in the TCR sequencing and HLA analysis was acknowledged as relatively small.

About this clonotype: It lacks a known antigen. No base qualities exist here, and no much larger clone lies one base off it.

RNA was extracted using the RNeasy kit, and roughly 0.45 to 1 microgram was reverse transcribed with random hexamers. TCR beta CDR3 regions were amplified with the immunoSEQ multiplex PCR assay covering 54 Vbeta and 13 Jbeta segments. To correct PCR amplification bias, a synthetic template baseline was used for both primer optimization and computational correction. In the original analysis: Only productive sequences were kept, with reads annotated to V, D and J genes according to IMGT and analyzed in immunoSEQ Analyzer. Clonality was calculated as one minus the Shannon entropy normalized by log2 of the number of productive unique sequences. Public and private clones were assessed among the 100 most prevalent clones of each patient and control. Susac-specific clones were defined as absent from healthy and MS cohorts, roughly 1,100 published viral clones and other ImmuneACCESS disease sequences. Through fastp at Q25 and MiXCR, TCRdb rebuilt clones from the public reads, retaining in-frame beta chains. Rows matching on CDR3 protein sequence are summarized as one entry with the most common DNA and genes. The V and J calls shown here were made by TCRdb, not taken from the authors' results. Present in this sample are 120,000 or so distinct CDR3 sequences, 90% to 95% of which were seen just once. The leading ten clones occupy less than 0.15% of the sample.

Peripheral blood CD8+ and CD4+ T cells from healthy donors, Susac syndrome patients and multiple sclerosis patients were profiled by high-throughput TCR beta sequencing. The multiple sclerosis controls were treatment-naive patients whose relapsing-remitting disease, either stable or active, fulfilled the revised McDonald criteria. Bulk CD8+ and CD4+ T cells were purified magnetically by negative isolation, whereas CD8+ TEMRA cells were enriched by FACS. Blood was drawn into EDTA tubes, processed within 24 hours, and PBMCs were isolated by density gradient centrifugation. PBMCs intended for TCR sequencing were frozen in liquid nitrogen and were later thawed in a 37 degrees C water bath. A purity of at least 90% was achieved for sorted or isolated CD4+, CD8+ and CD8+ TEMRA cells. From cysteine to phenylalanine, the CDR3 is 12 amino acids long. Only the CDR3 region is kept as DNA, spanning 36 bases read in frame from base 1. V loses 7 bases, J loses 5 bases, and the germline ends lie 11 bases apart.

The TCR comes from a human donor with multiple sclerosis. The material sequenced was CD4+ T cells from PBMCs. The chain is assembled from TRBV12-3 or TRBV12-4 and TRBJ1-2; the D gene is perhaps TRBD1, from 6 matching bases. Here is the DNA: TGTGCCAGCACCAACCAGGGGTATGGCTACACCTTC. This gives the protein CASTNQGYGYTF.